The T cell receptor beta chain described here comes from a study of regulatory dendritic cells for organ transplantation. Whole-study findings and limits: The authors noted considerable between-person heterogeneity in alloreactive memory CD8+ cells. Memory CD8+ T cells were the most oligoclonal; naive cells were highly diverse.

CDR3 length: 16 amino acids. The germline gives CDR1 MNHNS, CDR2 SASEGT. Trimming pared 3 bases from V and 3 bases from J, leaving 15 bases between. In this sample, this clone turned up a few times. Its antigen is unknown. Clones were read by immunoSEQ multiplex PCR, and TCRdb kept only the in-frame ones, dropping some. The sample yields about 4,200 clones, 60% seen once. Sorted subsets were CFSE-labeled and cultured approximately 5 days with allogeneic dendritic cells. Naive CD45RA+ and memory CD45RO+ CD4+ or CD8+ T cells were FACS-sorted. This chain joins TRBV6-1 and TRBJ1-5; D might be TRBD1 (6 bases). This receptor was identified in a human donor in good health. The material sequenced was memory CD8+ T cells from blood cultured with regulatory dendritic cells. The subset here: CD45RO+ memory T cells. The CDR3 coding sequence is TGTGCCAGCAGTGAGACAGGACCCTCCCTCAATCAGCCCCAGCATTTT. This encodes CASSETGPSLNQPQHF.